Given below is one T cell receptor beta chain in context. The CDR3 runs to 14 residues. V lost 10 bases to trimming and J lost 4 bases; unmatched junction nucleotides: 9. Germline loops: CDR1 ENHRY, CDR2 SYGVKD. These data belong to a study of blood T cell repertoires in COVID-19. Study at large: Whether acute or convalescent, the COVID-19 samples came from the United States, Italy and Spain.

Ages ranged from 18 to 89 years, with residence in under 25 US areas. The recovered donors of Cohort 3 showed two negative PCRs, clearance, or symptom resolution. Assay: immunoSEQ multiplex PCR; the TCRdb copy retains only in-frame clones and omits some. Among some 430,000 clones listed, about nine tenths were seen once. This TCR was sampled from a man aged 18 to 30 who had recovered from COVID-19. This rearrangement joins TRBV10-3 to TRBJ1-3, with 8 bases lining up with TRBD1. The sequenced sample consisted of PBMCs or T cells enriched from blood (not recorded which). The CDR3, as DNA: TGTGCCACCACAACGACAGGGGACGGAAACACCATATATTTT. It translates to CATTTTGDGNTIYF.